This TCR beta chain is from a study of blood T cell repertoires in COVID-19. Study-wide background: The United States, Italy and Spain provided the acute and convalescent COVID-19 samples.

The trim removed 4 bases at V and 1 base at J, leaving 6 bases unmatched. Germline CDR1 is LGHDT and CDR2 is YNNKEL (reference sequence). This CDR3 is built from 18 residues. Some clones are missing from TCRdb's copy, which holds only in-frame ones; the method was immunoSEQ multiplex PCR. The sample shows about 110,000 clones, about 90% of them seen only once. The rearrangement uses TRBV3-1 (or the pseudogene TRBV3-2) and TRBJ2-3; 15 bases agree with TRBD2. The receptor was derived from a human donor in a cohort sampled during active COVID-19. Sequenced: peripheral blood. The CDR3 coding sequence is TGTGCCAGCAGCCCCGGACTAGCGGGGGGGCCTGGCACAGATACGCAGTATTTT. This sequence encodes CASSPGLAGGPGTDTQYF.